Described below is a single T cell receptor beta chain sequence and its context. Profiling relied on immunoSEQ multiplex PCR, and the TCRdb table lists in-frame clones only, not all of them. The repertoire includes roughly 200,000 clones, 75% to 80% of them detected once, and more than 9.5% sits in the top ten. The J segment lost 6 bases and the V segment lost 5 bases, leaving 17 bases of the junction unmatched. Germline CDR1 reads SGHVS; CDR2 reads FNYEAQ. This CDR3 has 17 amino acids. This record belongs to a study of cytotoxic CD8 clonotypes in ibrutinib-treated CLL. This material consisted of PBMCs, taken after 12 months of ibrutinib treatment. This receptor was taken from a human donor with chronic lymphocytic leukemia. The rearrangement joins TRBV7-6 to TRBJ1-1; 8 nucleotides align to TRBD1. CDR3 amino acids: CASSATGGSSFSSEAFF. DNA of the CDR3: TGTGCCAGCAGCGCAACAGGGGGTAGTTCGTTCAGCTCTGAAGCTTTCTTT.